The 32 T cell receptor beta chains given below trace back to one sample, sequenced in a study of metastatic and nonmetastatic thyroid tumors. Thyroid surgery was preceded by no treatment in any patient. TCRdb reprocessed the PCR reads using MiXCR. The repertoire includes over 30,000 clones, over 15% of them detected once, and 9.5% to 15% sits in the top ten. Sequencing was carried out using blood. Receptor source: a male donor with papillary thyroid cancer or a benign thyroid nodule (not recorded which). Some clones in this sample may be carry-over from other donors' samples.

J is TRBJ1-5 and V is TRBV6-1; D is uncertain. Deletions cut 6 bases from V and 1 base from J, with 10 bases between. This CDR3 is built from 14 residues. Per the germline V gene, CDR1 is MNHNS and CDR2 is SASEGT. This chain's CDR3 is CASRSGWSNQPQHF. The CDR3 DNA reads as TGTGCCAGCAGAAGTGGTTGGAGCAATCAGCCCCAGCATTTT.

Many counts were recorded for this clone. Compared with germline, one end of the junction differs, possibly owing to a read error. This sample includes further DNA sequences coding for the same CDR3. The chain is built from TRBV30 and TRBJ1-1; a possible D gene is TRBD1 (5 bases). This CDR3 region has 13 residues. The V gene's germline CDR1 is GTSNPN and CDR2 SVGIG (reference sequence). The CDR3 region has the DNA TGCGCCTGGAGAGGGGAGGGTTGGACTGAAGCTTTCTTT. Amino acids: CAWRGEGWTEAFF.

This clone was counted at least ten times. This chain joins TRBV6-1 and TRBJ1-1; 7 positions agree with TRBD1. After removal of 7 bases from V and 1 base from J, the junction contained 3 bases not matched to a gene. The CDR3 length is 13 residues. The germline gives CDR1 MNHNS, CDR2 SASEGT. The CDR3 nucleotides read TGTGCCAGCATGGGGACAGAGAACACTGAAGCTTTCTTT. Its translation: CASMGTENTEAFF.

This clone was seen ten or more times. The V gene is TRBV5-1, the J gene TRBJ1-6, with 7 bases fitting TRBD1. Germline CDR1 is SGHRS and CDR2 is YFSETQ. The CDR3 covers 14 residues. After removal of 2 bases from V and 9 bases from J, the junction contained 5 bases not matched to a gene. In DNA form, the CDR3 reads TGCGCCAGCAGCTTAGGGGACAGATCTTCACCCCTCCACTTT. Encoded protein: CASSLGDRSSPLHF.

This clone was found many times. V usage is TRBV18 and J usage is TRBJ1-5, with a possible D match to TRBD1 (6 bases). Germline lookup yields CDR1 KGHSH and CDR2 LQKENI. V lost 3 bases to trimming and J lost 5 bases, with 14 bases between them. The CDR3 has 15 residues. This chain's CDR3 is CASSPGGGEDQPQHF. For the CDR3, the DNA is TGTGCCAGCTCACCGGGAGGGGGGGAGGATCAGCCCCAGCATTTT.

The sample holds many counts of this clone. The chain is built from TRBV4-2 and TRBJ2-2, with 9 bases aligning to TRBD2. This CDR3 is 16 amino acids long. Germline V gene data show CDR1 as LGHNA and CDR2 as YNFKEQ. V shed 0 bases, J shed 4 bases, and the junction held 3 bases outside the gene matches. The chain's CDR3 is CASSQDAGGITGELFF. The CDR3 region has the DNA TGTGCCAGCAGCCAAGATGCGGGGGGGATCACCGGGGAGCTGTTTTTT.

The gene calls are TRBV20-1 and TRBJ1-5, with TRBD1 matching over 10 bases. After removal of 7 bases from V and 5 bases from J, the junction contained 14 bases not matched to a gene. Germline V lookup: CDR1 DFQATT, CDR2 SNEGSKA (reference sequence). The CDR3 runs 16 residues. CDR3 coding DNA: TGCAGTGATCCTCAGAGGACAGGGACAGGGGATCAGCCCCAGCATTTT. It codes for CSDPQRTGTGDQPQHF.

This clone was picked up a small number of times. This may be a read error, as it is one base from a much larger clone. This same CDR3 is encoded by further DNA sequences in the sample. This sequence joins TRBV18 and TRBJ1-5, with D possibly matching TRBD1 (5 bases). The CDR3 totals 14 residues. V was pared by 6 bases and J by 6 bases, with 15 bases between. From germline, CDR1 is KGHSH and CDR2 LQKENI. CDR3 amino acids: CASSPKDTGQPQHF. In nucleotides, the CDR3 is TGTGCCAGCTCGCCGAAGGACACGGGTCAGCCCCAGCATTTT.

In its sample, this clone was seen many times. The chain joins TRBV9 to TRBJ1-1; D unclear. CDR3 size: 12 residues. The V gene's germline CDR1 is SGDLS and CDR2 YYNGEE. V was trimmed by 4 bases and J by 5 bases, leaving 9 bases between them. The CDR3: CASSSADTEAFF. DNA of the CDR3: TGTGCCAGCAGCAGCGCCGATACTGAAGCTTTCTTT.

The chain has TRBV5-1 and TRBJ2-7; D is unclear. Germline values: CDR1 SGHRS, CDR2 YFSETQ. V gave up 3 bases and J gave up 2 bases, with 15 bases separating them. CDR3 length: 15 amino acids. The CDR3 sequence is CASSSQPSGPYEQYF. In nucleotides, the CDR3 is TGCGCCAGCAGCTCACAGCCTTCTGGACCCTACGAGCAGTACTTC. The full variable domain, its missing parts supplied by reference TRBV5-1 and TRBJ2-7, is KAGVTQTPRYLIKTRGQQVTLSCSPISGHRSVSWYQQTPGQGLQFLFEYFSETQRNKGNFPGRFSGRQFSNSRSEMNVSTLELGDSALYLCASSSQPSGPYEQYFGPGTRLTVT.

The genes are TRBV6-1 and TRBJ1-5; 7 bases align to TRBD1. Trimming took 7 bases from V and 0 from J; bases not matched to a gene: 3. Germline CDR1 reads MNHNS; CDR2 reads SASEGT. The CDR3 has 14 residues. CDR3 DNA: TGTGCCAGCATGGACAGGTCTAGCAATCAGCCCCAGCATTTT. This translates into CASMDRSSNQPQHF.

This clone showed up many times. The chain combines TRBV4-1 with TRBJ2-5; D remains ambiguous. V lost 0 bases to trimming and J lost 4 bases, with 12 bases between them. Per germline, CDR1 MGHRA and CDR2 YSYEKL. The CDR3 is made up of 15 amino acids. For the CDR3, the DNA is TGCGCCAGCAGCCAAGATCTGACTTGGGGAGAGACCCAGTACTTC. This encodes CASSQDLTWGETQYF.

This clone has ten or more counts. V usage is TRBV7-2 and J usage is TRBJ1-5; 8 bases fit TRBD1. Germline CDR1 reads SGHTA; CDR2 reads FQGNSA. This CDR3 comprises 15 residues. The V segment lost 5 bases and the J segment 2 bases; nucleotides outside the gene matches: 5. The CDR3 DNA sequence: TGTGCCAGCAGCCAGGGGGCGGGGGGCAATCAGCCCCAGCATTTT. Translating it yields CASSQGAGGNQPQHF.

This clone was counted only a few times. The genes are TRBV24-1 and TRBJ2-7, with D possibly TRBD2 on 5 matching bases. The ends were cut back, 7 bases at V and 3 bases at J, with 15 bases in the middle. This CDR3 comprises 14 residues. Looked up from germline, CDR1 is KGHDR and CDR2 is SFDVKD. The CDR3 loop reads CATREAYGLYEQYF. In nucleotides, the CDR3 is TGTGCCACCAGGGAAGCGTACGGACTCTACGAGCAGTACTTC.

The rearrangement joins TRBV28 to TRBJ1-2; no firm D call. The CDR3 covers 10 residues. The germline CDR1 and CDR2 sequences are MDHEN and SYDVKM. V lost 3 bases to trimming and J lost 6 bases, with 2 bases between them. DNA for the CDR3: TGTGCCAGCAGTTTTGATGGCTACACCTTC. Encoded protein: CASSFDGYTF.

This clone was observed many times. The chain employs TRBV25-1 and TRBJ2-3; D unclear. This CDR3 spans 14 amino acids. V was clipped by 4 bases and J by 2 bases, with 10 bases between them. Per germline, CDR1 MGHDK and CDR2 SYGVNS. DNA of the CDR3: TGTGCCAGCAGTGGTCGGCTGATCACAGATACGCAGTATTTT. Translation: CASSGRLITDTQYF.

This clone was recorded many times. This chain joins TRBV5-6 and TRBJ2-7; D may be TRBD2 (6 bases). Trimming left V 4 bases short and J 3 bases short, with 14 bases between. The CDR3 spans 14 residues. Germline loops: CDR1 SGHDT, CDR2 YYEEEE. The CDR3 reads CASSASGLFYEQYF. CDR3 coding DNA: TGTGCCAGCAGCGCCTCGGGACTTTTCTACGAGCAGTACTTC.

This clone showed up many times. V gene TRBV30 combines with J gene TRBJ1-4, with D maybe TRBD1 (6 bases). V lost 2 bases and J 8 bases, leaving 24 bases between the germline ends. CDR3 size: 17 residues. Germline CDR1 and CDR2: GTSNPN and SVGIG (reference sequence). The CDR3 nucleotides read TGTGCCTGGAGTCCACCCGATTCTCTTTGGGGGCGGGAAAAACTGTTTTTT. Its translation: CAWSPPDSLWGREKLFF. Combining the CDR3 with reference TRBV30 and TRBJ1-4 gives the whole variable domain SQTIHQWPATLVQPVGSPLSLECTVEGTSNPNLYWYRQAAGRGLQLLFYSVGIGQISSEVPQNLSASRPQDRQFILSSKKLLLSDSGFYLCAWSPPDSLWGREKLFFGSGTQLSVL.

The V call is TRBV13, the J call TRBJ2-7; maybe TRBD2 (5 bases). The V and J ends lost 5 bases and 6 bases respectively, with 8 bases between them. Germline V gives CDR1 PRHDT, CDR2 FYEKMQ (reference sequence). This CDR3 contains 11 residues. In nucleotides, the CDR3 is TGTGCCAGCAGCAGAGGGATCGAGCAGTACTTC. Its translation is CASSRGIEQYF. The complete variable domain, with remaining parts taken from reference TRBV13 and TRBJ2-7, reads AAGVIQSPRHLIKEKRETATLKCYPIPRHDTVYWYQQGPGQDPQFLISFYEKMQSDKGSIPDRFSAQQFSDYHSELNMSSLELGDSALYFCASSRGIEQYFGPGTRLTVT.

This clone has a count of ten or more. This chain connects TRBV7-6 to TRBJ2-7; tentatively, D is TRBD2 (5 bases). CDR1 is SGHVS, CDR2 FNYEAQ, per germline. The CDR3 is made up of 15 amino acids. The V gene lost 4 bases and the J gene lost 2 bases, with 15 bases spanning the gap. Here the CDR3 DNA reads TGTGCCAGCAGCTCGACTTCAGACGGGGCCTACGAGCAGTACTTC. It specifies CASSSTSDGAYEQYF.

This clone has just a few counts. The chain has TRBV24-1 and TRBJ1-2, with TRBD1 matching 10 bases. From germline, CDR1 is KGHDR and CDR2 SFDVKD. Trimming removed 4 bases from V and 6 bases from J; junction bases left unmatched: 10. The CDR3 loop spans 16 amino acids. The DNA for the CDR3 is TGTGCCACCAGTGACCCCGGACAGGGGGATTCGGATGGCTACACCTTC. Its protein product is CATSDPGQGDSDGYTF.

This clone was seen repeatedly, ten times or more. CDR3 nucleotide sequence: TGTGCCAGCAGTTCCGGACAGGTATCTACTGAAGCTTTCTTT. This encodes CASSSGQVSTEAFF. The rearrangement links TRBV12-3 or TRBV12-4 to TRBJ1-1; 7 bases map to TRBD1. The CDR3 is 14 residues long. V gave up 4 bases and J gave up 5 bases; unmatched junction bases: 7.

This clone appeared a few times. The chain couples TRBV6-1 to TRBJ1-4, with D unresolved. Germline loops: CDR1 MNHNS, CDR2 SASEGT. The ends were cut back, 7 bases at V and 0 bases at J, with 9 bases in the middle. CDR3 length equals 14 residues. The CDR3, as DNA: TGTGCCAGCACGGGAGATGCAACTAATGAAAAACTGTTTTTT. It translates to CASTGDATNEKLFF.

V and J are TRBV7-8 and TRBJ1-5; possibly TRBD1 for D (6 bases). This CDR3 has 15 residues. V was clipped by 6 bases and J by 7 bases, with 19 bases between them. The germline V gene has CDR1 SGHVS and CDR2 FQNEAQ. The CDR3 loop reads CASSLGGGRWQPQHF. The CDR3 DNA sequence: TGTGCCAGCAGTCTAGGGGGGGGCCGGTGGCAGCCCCAGCATTTT.

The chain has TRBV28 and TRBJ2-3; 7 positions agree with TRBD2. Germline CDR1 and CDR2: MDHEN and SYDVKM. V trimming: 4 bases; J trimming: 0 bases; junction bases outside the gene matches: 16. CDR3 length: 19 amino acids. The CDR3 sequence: CASSSPAGGSGTSTDTQYF. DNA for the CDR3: TGTGCCAGCAGTTCTCCCGCTGGCGGGAGTGGGACTAGCACAGATACGCAGTATTTT.

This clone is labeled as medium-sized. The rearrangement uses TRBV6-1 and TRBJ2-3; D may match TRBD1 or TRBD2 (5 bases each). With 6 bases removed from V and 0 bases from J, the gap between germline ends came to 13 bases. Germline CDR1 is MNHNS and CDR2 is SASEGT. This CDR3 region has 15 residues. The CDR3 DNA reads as TGTGCCAGCAGCCGGGACGGCTCTAGCACAGATACGCAGTATTTT. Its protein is CASSRDGSSTDTQYF.

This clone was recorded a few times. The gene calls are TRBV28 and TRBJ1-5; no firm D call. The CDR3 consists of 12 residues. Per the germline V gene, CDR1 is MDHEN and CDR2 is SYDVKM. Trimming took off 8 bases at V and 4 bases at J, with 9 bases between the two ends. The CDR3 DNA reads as TGTGCCAGCTCAACTGTGAATCAGCCCCAGCATTTT. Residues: CASSTVNQPQHF.

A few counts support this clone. CDR3 in DNA: TGTGCCAGCAGTCCCCCCTTAGCCGGAGAGCAGTACTTC. Amino acid sequence: CASSPPLAGEQYF. The chain employs TRBV28 and TRBJ2-7, with D unclear. Germline lookup yields CDR1 MDHEN and CDR2 SYDVKM. V lost 5 bases and J lost 7, with 15 bases in between. This CDR3 comprises 13 residues.

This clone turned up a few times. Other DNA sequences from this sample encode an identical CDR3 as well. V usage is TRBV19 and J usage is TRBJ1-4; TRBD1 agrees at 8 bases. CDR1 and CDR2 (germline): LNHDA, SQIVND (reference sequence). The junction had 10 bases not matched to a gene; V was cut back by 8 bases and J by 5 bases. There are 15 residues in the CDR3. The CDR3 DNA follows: TGTGCCAGTGGTACCGGACAGGGTGCCAATGAAAAACTGTTTTTT. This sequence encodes CASGTGQGANEKLFF. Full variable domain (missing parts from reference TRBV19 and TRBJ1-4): DGGITQSPKYLFRKEGQNVTLSCEQNLNHDAMYWYRQDPGQGLRLIYYSQIVNDFQKGDIAEGYSVSREKKESFPLTVTSAQKNPTAFYLCASGTGQGANEKLFFGSGTQLSVL.

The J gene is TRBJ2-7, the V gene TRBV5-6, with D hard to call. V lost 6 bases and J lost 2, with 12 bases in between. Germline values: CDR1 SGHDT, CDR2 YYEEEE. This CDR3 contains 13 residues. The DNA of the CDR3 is TGTGCCAGCACCATTCAGCAGGCCTACGAGCAGTACTTC. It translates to CASTIQQAYEQYF. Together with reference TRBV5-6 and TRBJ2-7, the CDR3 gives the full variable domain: DAGVTQSPTHLIKTRGQQVTLRCSPKSGHDTVSWYQQALGQGPQFIFQYYEEEERQRGNFPDRFSGHQFPNYSSELNVNALLLGDSALYLCASTIQQAYEQYFGPGTRLTVT.

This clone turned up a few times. The CDR3 DNA follows: TGTGCCACCCGAGGAGCGTGTGGGCTTGGAGATACGCAGTATTTT. Translating gives CATRGACGLGDTQYF. The V and J genes are TRBV6-1 and TRBJ2-3; no clear D. This CDR3 spans 15 amino acids. V shed 10 bases and J shed 5 bases, with 22 bases lying between them. Germline loops: CDR1 MNHNS, CDR2 SASEGT.

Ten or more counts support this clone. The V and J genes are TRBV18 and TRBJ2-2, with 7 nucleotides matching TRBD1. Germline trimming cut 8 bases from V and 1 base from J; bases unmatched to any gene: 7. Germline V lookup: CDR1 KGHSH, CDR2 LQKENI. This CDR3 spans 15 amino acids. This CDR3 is CASTNRGMNTGELFF. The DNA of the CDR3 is TGTGCCAGCACAAACAGGGGAATGAACACCGGGGAGCTGTTTTTT.